The 3 T cell receptor beta chains listed next were all sequenced from one sample in a study of T cells after yellow fever vaccination. Using its own MiXCR run on the 5' RACE reads, TCRdb lists one record per CDR3 protein. Among under 400,000 distinct CDR3 sequences listed, 11% were seen once. The source material was PBMCs, sampled on the day of the first yellow fever vaccination. All receptors derive from a young man who received the YFV17D yellow fever vaccine.

In this sample, this clonotype turned up many times. The genes are TRBV18 and TRBJ1-1; D is ambiguous. Per the germline V gene, CDR1 is KGHSH and CDR2 is LQKENI. With 5 bases removed from V and 4 bases from J, the gap between germline ends came to 14 bases. The CDR3 consists of 14 residues. The CDR3 loop reads CASSGLEGGTEAFF. The CDR3, as DNA: TGTGCCAGCTCAGGCCTTGAGGGAGGCACTGAAGCTTTCTTT. The full variable domain, with the rest looked up from reference TRBV18 and TRBJ1-1, is NAGVMQNPRHLVRRRGQEARLRCSPMKGHSHVYWYRQLPEEGLKFMVYLQKENIIDESGMPKERFSAEFPKEGPSILRIQQVVRGDSAAYFCASSGLEGGTEAFFGQGTRLTVV.

The chain is built from TRBV12-3 or TRBV12-4 and TRBJ1-5; D is possibly TRBD1 (6 bases). The CDR3 loop spans 15 amino acids. V lost 8 bases and J lost 2, with 16 bases in between. CDR3 protein: CASVPIQGRNQPQHF. CDR3 sequence (DNA): TGTGCCAGCGTACCCATACAGGGCCGCAATCAGCCCCAGCATTTT.

In this sample, this clonotype turned up a few times. The chain is built from TRBV27 and TRBJ1-1; 7 bases map to TRBD1. The CDR3 loop spans 17 amino acids. Germline CDR1 reads MNHEY; CDR2 reads SMNVEV (reference sequence). The V segment lost 5 bases and the J segment 1 base; nucleotides outside the gene matches: 13. The CDR3 nucleotides read TGTGCCAGCAGTAACCTTTACGGGACAGCCCCGAACACTGAAGCTTTCTTT. This sequence encodes CASSNLYGTAPNTEAFF.